The clone carrying this T cell receptor beta chain has ten or more counts. Its antigen remains unknown. These data belong to a study of breast tumors, draining lymph nodes, adjacent tissues. Findings and limits, study-wide: The data were judged consistent with most tumor T cells coming from lymph node and expanding in tumor. The lymph node origin of tumor T cells was framed as consistent with a hypothesis, not demonstrated. Tumors had less TCR diversity than lymph nodes, more than nontumor tissue. Luminal-like breast cancer showed significantly higher tumor–nontumor repertoire similarity than basal-like.

The lymph nodes were axillary draining lymph nodes from breast cancer patients. TCRdb re-derived calls from the multiplex PCR reads in MiXCR, one entry per CDR3 protein. This sample has under 350,000 distinct CDR3 sequences, with more than 30% found just once. This receptor was obtained from a female donor with breast cancer. Some clones in this sample may be carry-over from other donors' samples. Material: axillary lymph node tissue.

The DNA of the CDR3 is TGTGCCATCAGTGAGTCGGTACGGGAGGATCCACTTTTTTACGAGCAGTACTTC. Residues: CAISESVREDPLFYEQYF. J is TRBJ2-7 and V is TRBV10-3; the match to TRBD2 covers 7 bases. CDR3 length: 18 residues. Trimming removed 0 bases from V and 4 bases from J; junction bases left unmatched: 15. CDR1 and CDR2 from the germline V gene are ENHRY and SYGVKD.